This paragraph reports one TCR beta chain. Antigen specificity is unknown. RNA transcripts provided the source from which TCR beta CDR3 regions were amplified. The primer set for the first-round RT-PCR of the TCR CDR3 was HTBI. TCRdb reprocessed the multiplex PCR reads with MiXCR, giving one entry per CDR3 protein. The sample contains approximately 590,000 distinct CDR3 sequences, about 45% of which appear only once. The sample comes from a study of T cells in Graves' hyperthyroidism and ophthalmopathy. Trimming stripped 0 bases from V and 1 base from J, with 5 bases between. Germline CDR1 SGHVS, CDR2 FQNEAQ. The CDR3 sequence is 14 residues long. Study findings and constraints: In validation, the model predicted ophthalmopathy. These predictions came a median about 6.5 months before onset.

Absent ophthalmopathy progression within 18 months defined stable Graves' hyperthyroidism. Sequenced: peripheral blood or thyroid tissue (not recorded which). The chain recombines TRBV7-8 with TRBJ2-3; D unclear. The receptor was derived from a woman aged 18-29 years with Graves' hyperthyroidism. The CDR3 DNA sequence: TGTGCCAGCAGCTTAGCTCGGGGCACAGATACGCAGTATTTT. The encoded protein is CASSLARGTDTQYF.